The rows below give T cell receptor beta chains drawn from one sample of a study of blood T cell repertoires in COVID-19. This table comes from immunoSEQ multiplex PCR, and its TCRdb copy is limited to in-frame clones, with some not included. In the table there are about 94,000 clones, roughly 80% of which are singletons. Material for sequencing was peripheral blood. The receptors were sampled from a man aged 60 to 69 with acute or convalescent COVID-19. Each CDR3 is given with its conserved first and last residue. A D gene is named only where the DNA matches it firmly. The size field is filled for only some rows; it gives once, few, many or a size class.

>TRBV7-2|TRBJ1-2|TRBD1|NA
TGTGCCAGCAGCGTGACAGGGAACTATGGCTACACCTTC
CASSVTGNYGYTF
>TRBV4-1|TRBJ2-5|TRBD2|NA
TGCGCCAGCAGCCCTGGAGGCTCTAGCGGAGAAGAGACCCAGTACTTC
CASSPGGSSGEETQYF
>TRBV2|TRBJ1-5|NA|NA
TGTGCCAGCAGCGCGGGGGTGAGGAGCAATCAGCCCCAGCATTTT
CASSAGVRSNQPQHF
>TRBV6-2/TRBV6-3|TRBJ2-5|TRBD1|NA
TGTGCCAGCAGTCGCGGGACAGGGACCCGCGAGACCCAGTACTTC
CASSRGTGTRETQYF
>TRBV7-2|TRBJ2-3|TRBD1|NA
TGTGCCAGCAGCCTGACAGGGGGCCCAGATACGCAGTATTTT
CASSLTGGPDTQYF
>TRBV4-1|TRBJ2-7|NA|NA
TGCGCCAGCAGCCAAGTAAGCGGATCGACCTACGAGCAGTACTTC
CASSQVSGSTYEQYF
>TRBV6-5|TRBJ1-1|TRBD1|few
TGTGCCACCTCACAGGGGCCAAGGGCCACTGAAGCTTTCTTT
CATSQGPRATEAFF
>TRBV18|TRBJ2-1|NA|NA
TGTGCCAGCTCACCATGGGAGGCGGGGTTGACGTACAATGAGCAGTTCTTC
CASSPWEAGLTYNEQFF
>TRBV6-5|TRBJ2-7|NA|NA
TGTGCCAGCAGTTCAGGCCCGGGATTGTCGGGCGAGCAGTACTTC
CASSSGPGLSGEQYF
>TRBV28|TRBJ2-5|NA|NA
TGTGCCAGCAGTTTTGGCGGCGCGGAAGATCAAGAGACCCAGTACTTC
CASSFGGAEDQETQYF
>TRBV6-5|TRBJ1-1|NA|once
TGTGCCAGCAGTTACATCCAGGGGAAGTGGACTGAAGCTTTCTTT
CASSYIQGKWTEAFF
>TRBV6-5|TRBJ1-1|NA|NA
TGTGCCAGCAGTATCGGGACAACGAACACTGAAGCTTTCTTT
CASSIGTTNTEAFF
>TRBV30|TRBJ2-3|NA|NA
TGTGCCTGGAGTGTACGGGGGACAGATACGCAGTATTTT
CAWSVRGTDTQYF
>TRBV7-2|TRBJ1-5|TRBD1|NA
TGTGCCAGCAGTTCAGGGGGGCAGGGCGGGTATCAGCCCCAGCATTTT
CASSSGGQGGYQPQHF
>TRBV6-5|TRBJ2-7|NA|NA
TGTGCCAGCAAAGTGGGCCTACCCTACGAGCAGTACTTC
CASKVGLPYEQYF
>TRBV30|TRBJ1-5|NA|NA
TGTGCCTGGGGCCTAAGTAGGAGCAGCAATCAGCCCCAGCATTTT
CAWGLSRSSNQPQHF
>TRBV5-4|TRBJ2-3|TRBD2|few
TGTGCCAGCAGCTTGGTGTCCGGGGGGGATGGAGATACGCAGTATTTT
CASSLVSGGDGDTQYF
>TRBV2|TRBJ1-4|TRBD1|NA
TGTGCCAGCAGTGAGCAGGGGGCGGATGAAAAACTGTTTTTT
CASSEQGADEKLFF
>TRBV12-3/TRBV12-4|TRBJ1-2|TRBD1|NA
TGTGCCAGCAGCGTGGACAGGAGGTATGGCTACACCTTC
CASSVDRRYGYTF
>TRBV19|TRBJ1-2|NA|NA
TGTGCCAGTAGTATAGAGGGGAAGGGGACTTTTCATGGCTACACCTTC
CASSIEGKGTFHGYTF
>TRBV19|TRBJ2-5|TRBD2|NA
TGTGCCAGTAGAGCTACTAGCGTAACGGCGGAGACCCAGTACTTC
CASRATSVTAETQYF
>TRBV28|TRBJ1-1|NA|NA
TGTGCCAGCAGTTTAATAGGGACACGGAACACTGAAGCTTTCTTT
CASSLIGTRNTEAFF
>TRBV7-2|TRBJ1-1|NA|NA
TGTGCCAGCAGTTTAGTATACAGGGTCCCTGAAGCTTTCTTT
CASSLVYRVPEAFF
>TRBV9|TRBJ1-2|NA|once
TGTGCCAGCAGAGGGACTGCCTATGGCTACACCTTC
CASRGTAYGYTF
>TRBV15|TRBJ2-5|TRBD2|NA
TGTGCCACCAGCAGAGGCGGGGGTGTGGGCCAAGAGACCCAGTACTTC
CATSRGGGVGQETQYF
>TRBV5-1|TRBJ1-4|TRBD1|NA
TGCGCCAGCAGCGGAACAGGGGGCACTAATGAAAAACTGTTTTTT
CASSGTGGTNEKLFF